This T cell receptor beta chain was found in a study of blood T cell repertoires in COVID-19. V was pared by 0 bases and J by 7 bases, with 6 bases between. This CDR3 comprises 11 residues. In germline, CDR1 is GTSNPN, CDR2 SVGIG (reference sequence). Generated by immunoSEQ multiplex PCR, the TCRdb table keeps only in-frame clones and is missing some. Among 250,000 to 350,000 clones listed, over 75% were seen once. Each participant's cohort was designated according to participant-reported clinical history. Sequencing was done on a sample of PBMCs or T cells enriched from blood (not recorded which). The gene calls are TRBV30 and TRBJ1-2; D may be TRBD1 (6 bases). The clonotype comes from a woman aged 25 to 39 who had recovered from COVID-19. The CDR3 loop reads CAWSVGGGYTF. The CDR3 DNA reads as TGTGCCTGGAGTGTAGGGGGTGGCTACACCTTC.